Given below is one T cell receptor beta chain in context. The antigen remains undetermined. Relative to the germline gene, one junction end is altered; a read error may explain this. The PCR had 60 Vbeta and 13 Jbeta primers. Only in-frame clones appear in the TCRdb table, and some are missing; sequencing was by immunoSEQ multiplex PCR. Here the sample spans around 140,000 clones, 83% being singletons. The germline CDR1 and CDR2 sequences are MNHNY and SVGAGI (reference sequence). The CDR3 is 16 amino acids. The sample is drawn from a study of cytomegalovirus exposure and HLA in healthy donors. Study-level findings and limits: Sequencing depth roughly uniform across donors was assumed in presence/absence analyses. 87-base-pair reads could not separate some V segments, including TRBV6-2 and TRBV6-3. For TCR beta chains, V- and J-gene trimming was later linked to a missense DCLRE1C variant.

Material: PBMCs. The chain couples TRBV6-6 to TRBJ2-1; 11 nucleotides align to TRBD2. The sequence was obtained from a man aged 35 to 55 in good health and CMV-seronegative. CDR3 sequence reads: CAGSYASGGSYNEQFF. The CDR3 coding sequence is TGTGCCGGCAGTTATGCTAGCGGGGGGTCCTACAATGAGCAGTTCTTC.